This T cell receptor beta chain was obtained from a study of CXCR3-negative and CXCR3-positive naive CD8 T cells. Germline V gives CDR1 DFQATT, CDR2 SNEGSKA (reference sequence). CDR3 length: 12 amino acids. Each TRB cDNA library was prepared by 5' RACE (with UMI labels). TCRdb re-called the 5' RACE reads and catalogs CDR3 proteins one per entry, DNA excluded. This sample's table has about 56,000 distinct CDR3 sequences. This clonotype counts as medium-sized by frequency. The antigen is undetermined. Study-wide results and limits: CXCR3-negative and CXCR3-positive naive cells shared comparable TRBV-TRBJ usage, but memory cells did not.

Sequencing was performed on memory CD8+ T cells from blood. The genes are TRBV20-1 and TRBJ1-1; there is no DNA to check the TCRdb D call of TRBD1. The sequence was collected from a human donor in good health. Some clones in this sample may be carry-over from other donors' samples. CDR3 sequence reads: CRVDRGDTEAFF.